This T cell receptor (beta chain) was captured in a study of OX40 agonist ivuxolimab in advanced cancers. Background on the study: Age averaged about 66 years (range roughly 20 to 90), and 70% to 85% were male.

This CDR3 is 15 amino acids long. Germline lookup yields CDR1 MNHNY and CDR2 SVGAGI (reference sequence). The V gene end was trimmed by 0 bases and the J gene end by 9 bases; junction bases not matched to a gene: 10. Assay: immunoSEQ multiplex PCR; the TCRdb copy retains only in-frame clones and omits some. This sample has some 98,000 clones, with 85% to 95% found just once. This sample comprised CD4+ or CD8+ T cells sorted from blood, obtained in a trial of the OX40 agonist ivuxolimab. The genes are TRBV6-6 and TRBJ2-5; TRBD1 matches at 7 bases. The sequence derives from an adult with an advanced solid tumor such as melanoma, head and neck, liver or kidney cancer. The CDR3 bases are TGTGCCAGCAGTTACTCGTCCCAGGGGGAACCAGCCCAGTACTTC. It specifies CASSYSSQGEPAQYF.